This T cell receptor beta chain was sequenced in a study of cytomegalovirus exposure and HLA in healthy donors. The donors were part of the validation cohort of 95 to 150 subjects. That cohort was separate from the first cohort, which comprised 666 subjects. Data came from immunoSEQ multiplex PCR; TCRdb stores just in-frame clones and leaves some out. The data hold 150,000 to 200,000 clones, with roughly 86% observed a single time. This CDR3 has 16 residues. Germline assignment: CDR1 SGHTA and CDR2 FQGNSA. With V trimmed by 4 bases and J by 5 bases, 7 bases remained unmatched. Points on this clone: Its target is unknown.

Study-level findings and limits: While the bulk of TCR sequences proved rare, some public TCRs turned up in many donors. Later, an analysis found that TCR clusters from the first cohort tended to co-occur in the 120 or so validation repertoires. Using the classifier, cytomegalovirus status was reportedly diagnosed with high specificity and sensitivity.

The material sequenced was PBMCs. This chain links TRBV7-2 with TRBJ2-7; 14 nucleotides match TRBD2. The sequence was collected from a man aged 18-30 years in good health and CMV-seropositive. The CDR3 sequence: CASSWMGTSGSDEQYF. The CDR3 DNA sequence: TGTGCCAGCAGCTGGATGGGGACTAGCGGGAGTGACGAGCAGTACTTC.